The rows below give T cell receptor beta chains drawn from one sample of a study of cytomegalovirus exposure and HLA in healthy donors. The table came from immunoSEQ multiplex PCR; TCRdb's copy has only in-frame clones and leaves some out. The table has approximately 140,000 clones, about 76% seen once. Sequencing input: PBMCs. All receptors derive from a human donor in good health. The CDR3 runs from the conserved cysteine through the conserved F or W. A D gene is named only where the DNA matches it firmly. Size values are once, few and many counts, or a class for expanded clones, and some rows have none.

abundance,v_gene,d_gene,j_gene,CDR3nt,CDR3aa
NA,TRBV27,NA,TRBJ1-2,TGTGCCAGCAGTTTAACAGGCAACTATGGCTACACCTTC,CASSLTGNYGYTF
NA,TRBV6-1,NA,TRBJ2-7,TGTGCCAGCATCACAGGGCAGGGTTACGAGCAGTACTTC,CASITGQGYEQYF
NA,TRBV7-9,TRBD2,TRBJ2-7,TGTGCCAGCAGCTCCCCCCCCAATAGCGGGATTGACTTC,CASSSPPNSGIDF
NA,TRBV7-2,NA,TRBJ1-1,TGTGCCAGCAGCCCAGGGAGGGGGACTGAAGCTTTCTTT,CASSPGRGTEAFF
NA,TRBV28,NA,TRBJ2-7,TGTGCCAGCAGTTTTGGGGGGGGACATAAAGAGTCCTACGAGCAGTACTTC,CASSFGGGHKESYEQYF
NA,TRBV11-2,NA,TRBJ2-6,TGTGCCAGCAGAACGACAAAGGGGCAGGCGTTCTCTGGGGCCAACGTCCTGACTTTC,CASRTTKGQAFSGANVLTF
NA,TRBV27,TRBD1,TRBJ2-6,TGTGCCAGCAGTCCACCGGGACAGGGGACCTCTGGGGCCAACGTCCTGACTTTC,CASSPPGQGTSGANVLTF
few,TRBV11-2,TRBD2,TRBJ2-5,TGTGCCAGCAGCTCGAGGGCGGGAGGGCTTGAGACCCAGTACTTC,CASSSRAGGLETQYF
NA,TRBV6-5,NA,TRBJ1-6,TGTGCCAGCAGAGAGGGTCTTCCAAATTCACCCCTCCACTTT,CASREGLPNSPLHF
NA,TRBV19,NA,TRBJ1-1,TGTGCCAGTAGTATCCGAGGATGGAACACTGAAGCTTTCTTT,CASSIRGWNTEAFF
few,TRBV19,NA,TRBJ1-2,TGTGCCACCAGGACACAAATAGGGGGCTACACCTTC,CATRTQIGGYTF
NA,TRBV6-1,NA,TRBJ2-7,TGTGCCAGCAGTGTGGGGGGGGGCGCGTACGAGCAGTACTTC,CASSVGGGAYEQYF
few,TRBV6-1,TRBD1,TRBJ2-1,TGTGCCAGCACCTCGGGACAGGGCCTCAATGAGCAGTTCTTC,CASTSGQGLNEQFF
NA,TRBV9,TRBD1,TRBJ1-1,TGTGCCAGCAGCGTCGACAGGGACATGAACACTGAAGCTTTCTTT,CASSVDRDMNTEAFF
NA,TRBV5-1,NA,TRBJ2-7,TGCGCCAGCAGCTTGGTTGCTAGCCACAGCTCCTACGAGCAGTACTTC,CASSLVASHSSYEQYF
NA,TRBV7-3,TRBD2,TRBJ2-2,TGTGCCAGCAGACCAGCGGGAGGGATTAACACCGGGGAGCTGTTTTTT,CASRPAGGINTGELFF
NA,TRBV7-2,NA,TRBJ2-7,TGTGCCAGCAGCTCCAGGACTGGCGAGCAGTACTTC,CASSSRTGEQYF
NA,TRBV14,TRBD1,TRBJ1-2,TGTGCCAGCAGCCAAGTTTCAGGGGGTGGCTACACCTTC,CASSQVSGGGYTF
few,TRBV5-1,NA,TRBJ1-1,TGCGCCAGCAGCTTGGGGACAGCCACTGAAGCTTTCTTT,CASSLGTATEAFF
NA,TRBV25-1,TRBD1,TRBJ2-5,TGTGCCAGCAAAGGGGGCGCGGGAGAGACCCAGTACTTC,CASKGGAGETQYF
NA,TRBV19,TRBD2,TRBJ2-3,TGTGCCAGTAGTACGCGGACTAGCGGGAGGACAGATACGCAGTATTTT,CASSTRTSGRTDTQYF
NA,TRBV7-9,NA,TRBJ1-1,TGTGCCAGCAGCTCTTCAGGGTCGAACACTGAAGCTTTCTTT,CASSSSGSNTEAFF
NA,TRBV7-8,NA,TRBJ1-2,TGTGCCAGCAGCTTAGAAAAGCTCCCCCTATCTGGCTACACCTTC,CASSLEKLPLSGYTF
NA,TRBV5-6,TRBD1,TRBJ1-4,TGTGCCAGCAGCTTGGTGGACAGGGCCGGTATCGAAAAACTGTTTTTT,CASSLVDRAGIEKLFF
NA,TRBV5-5,NA,TRBJ2-7,TGTGCCAGCAGACCTGGGACGGAGGGCGAGCAGTACTTC,CASRPGTEGEQYF
NA,TRBV6-1,NA,TRBJ2-2,TGTGCCAGCAGCGGTGCCGGCGGGGAGCTGTTTTTT,CASSGAGGELFF
NA,TRBV25-1,TRBD1,TRBJ2-7,TGTGCCAGCAGCCGGGCCACTACAGGGGCCGAGCAGTACTTC,CASSRATTGAEQYF
once,TRBV27,TRBD2,TRBJ2-1,TGTGCCAGCAGTACTAGCGACTACAATGAGCAGTTCTTC,CASSTSDYNEQFF
NA,TRBV5-1,TRBD2,TRBJ2-1,TGCGCCAGCAGCTTGACTAGCGGGTTAACCTACAATGAGCAGTTCTTC,CASSLTSGLTYNEQFF
NA,TRBV4-2,TRBD1,TRBJ1-5,TGTGCCAGCAGCCAAGTAACTGGGACAGGGGTGTTGCCCCAGCATTTT,CASSQVTGTGVLPQHF
NA,TRBV2,TRBD1,TRBJ1-5,TGTGCCAGCAGTGGAGGGGGCACACAGCATTTT,CASSGGGTQHF
NA,TRBV30,TRBD2,TRBJ2-1,TGTGCCTGGATCGGCGGGGGGGCGGCGGGGAATGAGCAGTTCTTC,CAWIGGGAAGNEQFF
NA,TRBV5-1,TRBD2,TRBJ2-3,TGCGCCAGCAGCGCCAGACTAGCGGGAGCCTTGGAAGATACGCAGTATTTT,CASSARLAGALEDTQYF
few,TRBV6-5,TRBD2,TRBJ2-1,TGTGCCAGCAGTTACTCCGGACTAGCGGGGGACAATGAGCAGTTCTTC,CASSYSGLAGDNEQFF
once,TRBV10-2,TRBD1,TRBJ1-2,TGCGCCAGCAGTGACCGGACAGGGGGCGGTGGCTACACCTTC,CASSDRTGGGGYTF
once,TRBV6-5,TRBD1,TRBJ2-7,TGTGCCAGCAGTAAACGGACAGGGGGGGGGTACGAGCAGTACTTC,CASSKRTGGGYEQYF
NA,TRBV19,TRBD1,TRBJ2-1,TGTGCCAGTAGTATACCCACCGGACAGGGGTCATACAATGAGCAGTTCTTC,CASSIPTGQGSYNEQFF
NA,TRBV5-5,TRBD1,TRBJ2-5,TGTGCCAGCAGTTCTTTTAGGACAGGGGTAGAGGAGACCCAGTACTTC,CASSSFRTGVEETQYF
NA,TRBV30,NA,TRBJ2-7,TGTGCCTGGGAACAGCTGGACTCCTACGAGCAGTACTTC,CAWEQLDSYEQYF
once,TRBV30,TRBD1,TRBJ1-5,TGTGCCTGGAGGACAGGGGAGGACAATCAGCCCCAGCATTTT,CAWRTGEDNQPQHF
NA,TRBV7-3,NA,TRBJ1-1,TGTGCCAGCAGACAAGAACCGAACACTGAAGCTTTCTTT,CASRQEPNTEAFF
NA,TRBV6-6,NA,TRBJ1-5,TGTGCCAGCGGGGGGGGCCCTCAGCCCCAGCATTTT,CASGGGPQPQHF
NA,TRBV11-2,NA,TRBJ2-5,TGTGCCAGCAGCTTACGGGGCGGGGAGGGGGGAGAGACCCAGTACTTC,CASSLRGGEGGETQYF
NA,TRBV11-2,NA,TRBJ2-3,TGTGCCAGCAGCCTTAATAGGGGGACAGATACGCAGTATTTT,CASSLNRGTDTQYF
NA,TRBV5-4,TRBD1,TRBJ1-2,TGTGCCAGCAGCTCCCGGGACAGGGGGCTAATGGGCTATGGCTACACCTTC,CASSSRDRGLMGYGYTF
NA,TRBV1,NA,TRBJ2-7,TGCACCAGCAGCCAAGAAGTACAGCTGAGCTCCTACGAGCAGTACTTC,CTSSQEVQLSSYEQYF
NA,TRBV5-1,NA,TRBJ2-7,TGCGCCAGCAGCTTGGTAGCAGGGTTCGTCTACGAGCAGTACTTC,CASSLVAGFVYEQYF
few,TRBV7-3,TRBD1,TRBJ1-1,TGTGCCAGCAGATCGGACAGGGGTGAAGCTTTCTTT,CASRSDRGEAFF